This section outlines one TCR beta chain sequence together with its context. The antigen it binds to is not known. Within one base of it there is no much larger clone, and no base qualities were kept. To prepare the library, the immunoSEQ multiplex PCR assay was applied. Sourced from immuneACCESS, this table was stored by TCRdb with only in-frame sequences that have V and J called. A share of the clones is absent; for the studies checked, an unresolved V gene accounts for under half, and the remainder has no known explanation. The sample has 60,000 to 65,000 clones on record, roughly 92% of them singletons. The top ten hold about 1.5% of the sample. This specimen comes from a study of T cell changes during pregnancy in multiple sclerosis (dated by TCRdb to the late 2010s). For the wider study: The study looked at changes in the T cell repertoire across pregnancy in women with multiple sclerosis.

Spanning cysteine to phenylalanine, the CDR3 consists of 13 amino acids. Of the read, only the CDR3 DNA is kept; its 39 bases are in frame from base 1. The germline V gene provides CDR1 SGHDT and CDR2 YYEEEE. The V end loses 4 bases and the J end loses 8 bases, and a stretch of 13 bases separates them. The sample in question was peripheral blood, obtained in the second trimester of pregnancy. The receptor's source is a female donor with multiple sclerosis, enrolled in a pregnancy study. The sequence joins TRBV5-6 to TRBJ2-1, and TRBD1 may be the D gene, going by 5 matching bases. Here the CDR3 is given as CASSLSQVDEQFF. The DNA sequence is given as TGTGCCAGCAGCCTCTCACAGGTGGATGAGCAGTTCTTC.